This T cell receptor beta chain was recorded in a study of shared clonotypes between healthy human individuals. Overall study: Researchers drew samples from two women and a few men aged 18 to 49.

The CDR3 sequence is 15 residues long. Germline V lookup: CDR1 SGHRS, CDR2 YFSETQ. V was shortened by 2 bases and J by 1 base, with 7 bases between the two germline ends. Study-wide results and caveats: It was expected that sequencing depth would affect clonotype sharing among donors.

Points on this clone: The antigen is unknown.

The unsorted PBMC replicate PCRs were performed with approximately 330 ng DNA, around 27,000 T cell genomes. Assay used: immunoSEQ multiplex PCR; TCRdb lists only in-frame clones, some missing. The profile shows around 500,000 clones, 79% of them singletons. The TCR sequence derives from a woman in her thirties or forties in good health. Some clones in this sample may be carry-over from other donors' samples. The sequenced material came from PBMCs. This sequence joins TRBV5-1 and TRBJ2-6; D gene ambiguous. As DNA, the CDR3 is TGCGCCAGCAGCTTCGGGTGGTCTGGGGCCAACGTCCTGACTTTC. This sequence encodes CASSFGWSGANVLTF.